This T cell receptor (beta chain) is drawn from a study of T-cell memory formation after mild COVID-19. Study-level background: TCR clusters mostly belonged to single donors.

Comment on this clonotype: Its antigen is currently unknown.

The authors produced TCR alpha and TCR beta cDNA libraries with sample barcodes and UMIs by 5'RACE using constant-segment primers. TCRdb ran MiXCR on the 5' RACE reads and lists one entry per CDR3 protein. The data contain approximately 290,000 distinct CDR3 sequences, 7.5% to 9.5% of them singletons. Overall study results and limits: The SARS-CoV-2 specificity of second-wave clones reaching peak at day 37 remained unverified. From day 15 to 85, contracting clones were balanced between CD4 and CD8, whereas later expanders leaned toward CD4+.

Per the germline V gene, CDR1 is SGHDT and CDR2 is YYEEEE. V was clipped by 2 bases and J by 5 bases; unmatched bases: 8. This CDR3 has 15 amino acids. The V gene is TRBV5-6, the J gene TRBJ2-5, with TRBD1 identical over 8 bases. The specimen sequenced was PBMCs or a T cell subset sorted from them (not recorded which). The sequence came from a man between 18 and 35 years old who had mild COVID-19 (a few samples of this study predate the infection). Cell type and time point are not known. The CDR3, as DNA: TGTGCCAGCAGCTTTGGTGGACAGGGTTTCGAGACCCAGTACTTC. This translates into CASSFGGQGFETQYF.